This T cell receptor (beta chain) was obtained from a study of cytotoxic CD8 clonotypes in ibrutinib-treated CLL. From germline, CDR1 is LNHDA and CDR2 SQIVND (reference sequence). This CDR3 has 14 residues. V lost 3 bases, J lost 7 bases, and 7 bases stayed unmatched. Only in-frame clones appear in the TCRdb table, and some are missing; sequencing was by immunoSEQ multiplex PCR. The table shows approximately 200,000 clones, with around 72% occurring only once. The source material was PBMCs, sampled after 24 months of ibrutinib treatment. The chain recombines TRBV19 with TRBJ1-2, with 8 positions matching TRBD1. The receptor's source is a human donor with chronic lymphocytic leukemia. This CDR3 is CASSISWTGFGYTF. The CDR3 DNA follows: TGTGCCAGTAGTATTTCCTGGACAGGGTTTGGCTACACCTTC.